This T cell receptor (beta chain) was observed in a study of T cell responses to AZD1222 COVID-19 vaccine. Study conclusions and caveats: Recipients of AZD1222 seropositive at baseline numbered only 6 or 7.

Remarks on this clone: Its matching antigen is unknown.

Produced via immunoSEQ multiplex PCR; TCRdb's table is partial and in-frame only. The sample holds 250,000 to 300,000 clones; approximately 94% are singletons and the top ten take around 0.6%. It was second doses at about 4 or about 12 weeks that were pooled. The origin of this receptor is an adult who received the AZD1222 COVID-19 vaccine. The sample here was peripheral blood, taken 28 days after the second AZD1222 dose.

CDR3 in DNA: TGTGCCAGCAGTTTGCCCCCCACCGGGGGGACCCAGTACTTC. Its protein product is CASSLPPTGGTQYF. This rearrangement joins TRBV6-2 or TRBV6-3 to TRBJ2-5; TRBD2 is a possible D gene (6 bases). Germline V CDR1 and CDR2: MNHEY, SVGEGT. This CDR3 is 14 amino acids long. Trimming removed 4 bases at V and 7 bases at J, with 16 bases between.